This TCR beta chain was recorded in a study of identical twins. Study results and limitations: Conclusions leaned on cross-sectional statistical analysis and did not track the same donors over time.

The cDNA had a unique molecular identifier and a template-switch universal primer site. A single record per CDR3 protein comes from TCRdb applying MiXCR to the 5' RACE reads. This table has 250,000 to 350,000 distinct CDR3 sequences, about 8.1% appearing once. Every sampled donor was Caucasian and healthy. This clonotype appeared once. What it binds is not known. The germline gives CDR1 MGHRA, CDR2 YSYEKL. The V gene lost 3 bases and the J gene lost 8 bases, with 19 bases spanning the gap. CDR3 size: 16 residues. A further study also used this sample, focusing on yellow fever vaccine responses in identical twins. That report adds: Twins showed a vaccine T cell response that reportedly seemed partly convergent, partly personalized.

This sequence originates from a woman younger than 30 in good health. The J gene is TRBJ2-2, the V gene TRBV4-1; D might be TRBD1 or TRBD2, each matching 5 bases. The sample was memory (CD45RO+) T cells sorted from blood. This CDR3 is CASSQGDPVLWGELFF. CDR3 in DNA: TGCGCCAGCAGCCAGGGGGACCCGGTTTTATGGGGGGAGCTGTTTTTT.